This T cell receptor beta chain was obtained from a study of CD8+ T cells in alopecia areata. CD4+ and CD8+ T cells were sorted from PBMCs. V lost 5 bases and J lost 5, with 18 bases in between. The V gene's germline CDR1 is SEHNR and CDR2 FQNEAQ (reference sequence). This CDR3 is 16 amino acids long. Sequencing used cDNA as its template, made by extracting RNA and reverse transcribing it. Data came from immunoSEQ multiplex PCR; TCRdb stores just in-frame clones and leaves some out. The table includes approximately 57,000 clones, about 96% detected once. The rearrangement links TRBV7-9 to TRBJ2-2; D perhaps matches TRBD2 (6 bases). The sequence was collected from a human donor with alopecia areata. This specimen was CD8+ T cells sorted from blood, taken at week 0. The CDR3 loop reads CASSPALAGGTGELFF. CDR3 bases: TGTGCCAGCAGCCCCGCTCTAGCCGGGGGAACCGGGGAGCTGTTTTTT.